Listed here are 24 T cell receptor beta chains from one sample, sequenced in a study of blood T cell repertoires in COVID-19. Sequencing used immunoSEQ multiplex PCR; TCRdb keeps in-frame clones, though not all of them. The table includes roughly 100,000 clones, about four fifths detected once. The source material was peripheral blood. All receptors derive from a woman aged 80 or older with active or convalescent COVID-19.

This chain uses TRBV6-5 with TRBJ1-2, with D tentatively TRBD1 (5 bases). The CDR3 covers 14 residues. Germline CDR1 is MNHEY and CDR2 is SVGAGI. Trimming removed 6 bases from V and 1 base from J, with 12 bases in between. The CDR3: CASRAGLFNYGYTF. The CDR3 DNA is TGTGCCAGCAGAGCGGGACTCTTTAACTATGGCTACACCTTC.

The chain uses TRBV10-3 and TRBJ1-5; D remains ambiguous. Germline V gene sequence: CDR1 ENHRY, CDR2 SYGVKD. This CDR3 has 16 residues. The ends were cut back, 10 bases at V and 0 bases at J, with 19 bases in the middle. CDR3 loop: CATRAYSTHSNQPQHF. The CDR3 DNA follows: TGTGCCACCCGAGCCTACAGTACTCATAGCAATCAGCCCCAGCATTTT.

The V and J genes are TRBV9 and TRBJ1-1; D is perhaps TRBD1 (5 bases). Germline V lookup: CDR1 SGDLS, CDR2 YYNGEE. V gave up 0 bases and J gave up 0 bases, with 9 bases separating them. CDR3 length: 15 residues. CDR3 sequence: CASSVATGLNTEAFF. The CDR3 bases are TGTGCCAGCAGCGTAGCTACAGGTCTGAACACTGAAGCTTTCTTT.

CDR3 DNA sequence: TGTGCCACCAACAGAGGGTACGGTCAGCCCCAGCATTTT. It specifies CATNRGYGQPQHF. The V gene is TRBV19, the J gene TRBJ1-5; no clear D. The V gene lost 10 bases and the J gene lost 6 bases, with 16 bases spanning the gap. The CDR3 sequence is 13 residues long. Germline CDR1 is LNHDA and CDR2 is SQIVND (reference sequence).

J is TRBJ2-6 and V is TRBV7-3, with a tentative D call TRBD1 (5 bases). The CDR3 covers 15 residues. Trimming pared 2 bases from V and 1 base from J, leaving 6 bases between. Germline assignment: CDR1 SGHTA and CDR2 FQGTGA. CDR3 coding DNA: TGTGCCAGCAGCTTAGCAGGGTCTGGGGCCAACGTCCTGACTTTC. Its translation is CASSLAGSGANVLTF.

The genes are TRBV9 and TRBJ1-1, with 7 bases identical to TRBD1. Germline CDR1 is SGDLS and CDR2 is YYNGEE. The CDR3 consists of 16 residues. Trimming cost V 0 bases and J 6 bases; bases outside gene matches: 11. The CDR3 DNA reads TGTGCCAGCAGCGTAGACGGGGGCAGGGGGGTCCCTGAAGCTTTCTTT. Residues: CASSVDGGRGVPEAFF.

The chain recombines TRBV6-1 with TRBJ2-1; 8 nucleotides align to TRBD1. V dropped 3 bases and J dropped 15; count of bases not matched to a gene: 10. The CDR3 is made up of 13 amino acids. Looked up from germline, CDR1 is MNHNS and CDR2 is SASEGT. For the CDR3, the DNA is TGTGCCAGCAGTGATCCCGGACAGGGAAAGCTGTTCTTC. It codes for CASSDPGQGKLFF.

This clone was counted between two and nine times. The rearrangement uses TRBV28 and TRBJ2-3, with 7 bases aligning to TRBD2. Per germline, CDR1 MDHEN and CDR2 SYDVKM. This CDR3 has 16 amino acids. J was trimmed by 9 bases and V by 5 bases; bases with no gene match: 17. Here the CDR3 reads CASSRSGTINRGTQYF. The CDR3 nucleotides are TGTGCCAGCAGTCGCTCCGGGACTATAAATCGGGGGACGCAGTATTTT.

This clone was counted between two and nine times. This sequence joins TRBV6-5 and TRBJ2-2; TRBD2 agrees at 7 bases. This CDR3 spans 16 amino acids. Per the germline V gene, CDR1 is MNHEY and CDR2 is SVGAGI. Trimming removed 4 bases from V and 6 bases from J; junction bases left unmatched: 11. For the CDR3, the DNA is TGTGCCAGCAGTTCCCGGGACTACGCGTTTTCCGGGGAGCTGTTTTTT. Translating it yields CASSSRDYAFSGELFF.

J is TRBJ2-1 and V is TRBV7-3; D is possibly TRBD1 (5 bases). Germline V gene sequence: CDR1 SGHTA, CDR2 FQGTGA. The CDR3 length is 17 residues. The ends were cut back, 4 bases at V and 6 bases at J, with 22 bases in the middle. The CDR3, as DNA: TGTGCCAGCAGCTCCCGAAGGGGTGCGCCAGGCCGCAATGAGCAGTTCTTC. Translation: CASSSRRGAPGRNEQFF.

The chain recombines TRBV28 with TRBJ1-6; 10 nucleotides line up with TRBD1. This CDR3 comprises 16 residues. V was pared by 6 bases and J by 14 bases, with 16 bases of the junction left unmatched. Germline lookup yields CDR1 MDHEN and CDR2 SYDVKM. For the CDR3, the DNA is TGTGCCAGCAGCCCACTTTCCGGGACAGGGGTTAGGACCCTCCACTTT. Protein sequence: CASSPLSGTGVRTLHF.

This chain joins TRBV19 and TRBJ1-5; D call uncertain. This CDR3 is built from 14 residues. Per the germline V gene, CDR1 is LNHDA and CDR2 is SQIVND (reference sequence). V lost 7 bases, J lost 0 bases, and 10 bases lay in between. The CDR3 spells CASNYDFSNQPQHF. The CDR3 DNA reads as TGTGCCAGTAACTATGACTTTAGCAATCAGCCCCAGCATTTT.

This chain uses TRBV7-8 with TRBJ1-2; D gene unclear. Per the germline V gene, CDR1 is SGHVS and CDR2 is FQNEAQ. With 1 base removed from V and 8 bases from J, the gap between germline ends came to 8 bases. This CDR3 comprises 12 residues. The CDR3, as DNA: TGTGCCAGCAGCTTAGGAGGGAACGGCTACACCTTC. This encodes CASSLGGNGYTF.

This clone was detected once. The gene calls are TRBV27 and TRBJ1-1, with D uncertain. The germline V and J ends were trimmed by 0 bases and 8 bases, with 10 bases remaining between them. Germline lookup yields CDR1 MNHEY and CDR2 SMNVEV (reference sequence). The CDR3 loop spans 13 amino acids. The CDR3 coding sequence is TGTGCCAGCAGTTTATCGAGAGGCCTCGAAGCTTTCTTT. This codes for CASSLSRGLEAFF.

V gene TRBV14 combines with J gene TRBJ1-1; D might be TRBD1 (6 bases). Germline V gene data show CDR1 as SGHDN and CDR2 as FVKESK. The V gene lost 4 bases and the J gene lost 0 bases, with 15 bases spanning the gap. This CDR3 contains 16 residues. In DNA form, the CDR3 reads TGTGCCAGCAGCCTACAGGGCACCCTAATGAACACTGAAGCTTTCTTT. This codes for CASSLQGTLMNTEAFF. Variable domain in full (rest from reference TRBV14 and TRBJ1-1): EAGVTQFPSHSVIEKGQTVTLRCDPISGHDNLYWYRRVMGKEIKFLLHFVKESKQDESGMPNNRFLAERTGGTYSTLKVQPAELEDSGVYFCASSLQGTLMNTEAFFGQGTRLTVV.

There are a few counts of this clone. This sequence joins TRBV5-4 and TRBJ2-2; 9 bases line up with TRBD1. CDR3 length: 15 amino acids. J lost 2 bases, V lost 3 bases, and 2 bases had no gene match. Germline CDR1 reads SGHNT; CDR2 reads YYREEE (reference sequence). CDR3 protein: CASSWDRANTGELFF. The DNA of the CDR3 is TGTGCCAGCAGCTGGGACAGGGCCAACACCGGGGAGCTGTTTTTT.

CDR3 residues: CSVEIGEQYF. Written as DNA, the CDR3 is TGCAGCGTCGAAATCGGGGAGCAGTACTTC. The chain links TRBV29-1 to TRBJ2-7, with D hard to call. Trimming left V 6 bases short and J 7 bases short, with 10 bases between. The CDR3 extends over 10 amino acids. Germline lookup yields CDR1 SQVTM and CDR2 ANQGSEA.

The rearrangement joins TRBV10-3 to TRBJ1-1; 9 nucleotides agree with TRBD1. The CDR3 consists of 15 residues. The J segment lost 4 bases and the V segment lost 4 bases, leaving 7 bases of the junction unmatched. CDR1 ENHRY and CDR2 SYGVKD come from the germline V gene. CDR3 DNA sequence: TGTGCCATCAGTGGACGACAGGGGGGTGGCACTGAAGCTTTCTTT. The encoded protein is CAISGRQGGGTEAFF.

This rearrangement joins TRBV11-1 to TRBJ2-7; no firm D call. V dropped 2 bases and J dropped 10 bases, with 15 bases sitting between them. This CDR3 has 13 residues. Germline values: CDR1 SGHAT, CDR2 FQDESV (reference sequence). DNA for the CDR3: TGTGCCAGCAGCTTACGAGACATAATAACCCAGTACTTC. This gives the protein CASSLRDIITQYF.

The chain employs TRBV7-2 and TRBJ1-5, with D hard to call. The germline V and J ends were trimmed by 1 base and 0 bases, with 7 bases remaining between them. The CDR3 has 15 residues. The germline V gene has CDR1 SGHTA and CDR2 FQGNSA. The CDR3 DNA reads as TGTGCCAGCAGCTTAGGAGTAAATAGCAATCAGCCCCAGCATTTT. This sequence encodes CASSLGVNSNQPQHF.

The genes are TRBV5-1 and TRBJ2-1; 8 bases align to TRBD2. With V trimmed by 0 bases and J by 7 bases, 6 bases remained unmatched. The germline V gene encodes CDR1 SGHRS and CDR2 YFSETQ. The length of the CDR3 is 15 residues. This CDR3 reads CASSLDGRAVNEQFF. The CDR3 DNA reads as TGCGCCAGCAGCTTGGACGGGAGGGCCGTAAATGAGCAGTTCTTC.

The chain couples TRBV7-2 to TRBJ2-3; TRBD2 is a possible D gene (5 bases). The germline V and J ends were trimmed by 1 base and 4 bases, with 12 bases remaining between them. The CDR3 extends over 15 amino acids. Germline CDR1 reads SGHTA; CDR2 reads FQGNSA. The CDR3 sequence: CASSLDWGEADTQYF. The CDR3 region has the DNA TGTGCCAGCAGCTTAGATTGGGGAGAAGCAGATACGCAGTATTTT.

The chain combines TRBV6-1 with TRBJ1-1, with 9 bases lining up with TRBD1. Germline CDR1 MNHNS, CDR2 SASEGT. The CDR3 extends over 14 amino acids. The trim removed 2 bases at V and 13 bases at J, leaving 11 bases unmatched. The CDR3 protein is CASSEHTGGWGVFF. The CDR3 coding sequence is TGTGCCAGCAGTGAACATACAGGGGGCTGGGGGGTTTTCTTT.

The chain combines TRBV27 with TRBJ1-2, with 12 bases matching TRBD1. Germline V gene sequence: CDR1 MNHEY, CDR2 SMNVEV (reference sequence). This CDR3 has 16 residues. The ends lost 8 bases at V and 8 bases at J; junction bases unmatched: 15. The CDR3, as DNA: TGTGCCAGCCGGGCCGGGACAGGGGGCGGTTATAGGGGCTACACCTTC. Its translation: CASRAGTGGGYRGYTF.